This passage covers 13 T cell receptor beta chains from one sample sequenced in a study of blood T cell repertoires in COVID-19. The repertoire was sequenced with immunoSEQ multiplex PCR; TCRdb's copy has only in-frame clones and lacks some. This table has approximately 300,000 clones, about four fifths appearing once. The material sequenced was peripheral blood. Receptors were obtained from a woman aged 50 to 60 with acute or convalescent COVID-19.

The chain uses TRBV19 and TRBJ1-4, with unresolved D. The ends were cut back, 2 bases at V and 10 bases at J, with 11 bases in the middle. The V gene's germline CDR1 is LNHDA and CDR2 SQIVND (reference sequence). This CDR3 region has 13 residues. The DNA of the CDR3 is TGTGCCAGTAGTATACCCACGCGAGGAAAACTGTTTTTT. This encodes CASSIPTRGKLFF.

The V and J genes are TRBV12-3 or TRBV12-4 and TRBJ2-5; 7 bases line up with TRBD2. J lost 7 bases, V lost 10 bases, and 12 bases had no gene match. The CDR3 runs to 13 residues. The CDR3 reads CAISQSREGTQYF. CDR3 in DNA: TGTGCCATCTCCCAGAGCAGGGAGGGGACCCAGTACTTC.

This chain uses TRBV27 with TRBJ2-1, with D perhaps TRBD2 (7 bases). This CDR3 is built from 15 residues. Germline V gene data show CDR1 as MNHEY and CDR2 as SMNVEV (reference sequence). Between the trimmed V and J ends, which lost 7 bases and 4 bases, there was a span of 17 bases. CDR3: CASTTGGRTYNEQFF. The CDR3 nucleotides read TGTGCCAGCACCACGGGGGGCCGAACTTACAATGAGCAGTTCTTC.

This clone was counted a single time. The chain uses TRBV2 and TRBJ2-2, with TRBD2 matching over 7 bases. Unmatched junction bases numbered 2, after V lost 1 base and J lost 0 bases. Germline V gene sequence: CDR1 SNHLY, CDR2 FYNNEI. This CDR3 is 16 amino acids long. This CDR3 is CASSEEGLTNTGELFF. CDR3 in DNA: TGTGCCAGCAGTGAAGAGGGACTAACGAACACCGGGGAGCTGTTTTTT.

This chain connects TRBV6-6 to TRBJ1-1; D might be TRBD1 (5 bases). The V and J ends lost 6 bases and 4 bases respectively, with 15 bases between them. CDR1 and CDR2 from the germline V gene are MNHNY and SVGAGI (reference sequence). This CDR3 region has 14 residues. Here the CDR3 DNA reads TGTGCCAGCAGAGCGTCCGGGGACTCCACTGAAGCTTTCTTT. The encoded protein is CASRASGDSTEAFF.

V gene TRBV5-1 combines with J gene TRBJ2-4; 11 nucleotides agree with TRBD1. Per germline, CDR1 SGHRS and CDR2 YFSETQ. The CDR3 runs to 16 residues. Germline trimming cut 2 bases from V and 7 bases from J; bases unmatched to any gene: 8. The CDR3 region is CASSFGQGAVMNIQYF. CDR3 nucleotides: TGCGCCAGCAGCTTCGGACAGGGGGCTGTGATGAACATTCAGTACTTC.

This clone turned up a few times. V gene TRBV30 combines with J gene TRBJ1-1, with TRBD1 identical over 7 bases. This CDR3 comprises 15 residues. V dropped 1 base and J dropped 4; count of bases not matched to a gene: 9. Germline values: CDR1 GTSNPN, CDR2 SVGIG (reference sequence). The CDR3 region has the DNA TGTGCCTGGAGTGCCGCGCAGGGGGTGGGCACTGAAGCTTTCTTT. Residues: CAWSAAQGVGTEAFF.

The chain carries TRBV18 and TRBJ1-5, with D uncertain. CDR1 is KGHSH, CDR2 LQKENI, per germline. V lost 0 bases and J 7 bases, leaving 7 bases between the germline ends. There are 13 residues in the CDR3. In DNA, the CDR3 is TGTGCCAGCTCACCACCGGGAGAACAGCCCCAGCATTTT. Its protein is CASSPPGEQPQHF.

The chain uses TRBV25-1 and TRBJ2-2; 7 bases line up with TRBD1. V shed 6 bases, J shed 0 bases, and the junction held 4 bases outside the gene matches. The CDR3 spans 15 residues. Per germline, CDR1 MGHDK and CDR2 SYGVNS. CDR3 loop: CASSTGVPNTGELFF. The DNA for the CDR3 is TGTGCCAGCAGCACAGGGGTTCCGAACACCGGGGAGCTGTTTTTT. The full variable domain, with the rest looked up from reference TRBV25-1 and TRBJ2-2, is EADIYQTPRYLVIGTGKKITLECSQTMGHDKMYWYQQDPGMELHLIHYSYGVNSTEKGDLSSESTVSRIRTEHFPLTLESARPSHTSQYLCASSTGVPNTGELFFGEGSRLTVL.

The CDR3 is CAWTRDRFNEKLFF. CDR3 nucleotide sequence: TGTGCCTGGACCCGGGACAGATTCAATGAAAAACTGTTTTTT. The gene calls are TRBV30 and TRBJ1-4; 7 nucleotides match TRBD1. CDR3 size: 14 residues. Germline-derived CDR1 and CDR2 are GTSNPN and SVGIG (reference sequence). V shed 4 bases, J shed 5 bases, and the junction held 7 bases outside the gene matches. Together with reference TRBV30 and TRBJ1-4, the CDR3 gives the full variable domain: SQTIHQWPATLVQPVGSPLSLECTVEGTSNPNLYWYRQAAGRGLQLLFYSVGIGQISSEVPQNLSASRPQDRQFILSSKKLLLSDSGFYLCAWTRDRFNEKLFFGSGTQLSVL.

The CDR3 nucleotides read TGTGCCAGCAGGGTAGGACAGGGGATCGACGAGCAGTACGTC. As protein: CASRVGQGIDEQYV. V is TRBV2 and J is TRBJ2-7, with 9 bases fitting TRBD1. This CDR3 has 14 amino acids. CDR1 SNHLY and CDR2 FYNNEI come from the germline V gene. The J segment lost 5 bases and the V segment lost 6 bases, leaving 8 bases of the junction unmatched.

This chain links TRBV6-2 or TRBV6-3 with TRBJ2-5; D remains ambiguous. The CDR3 totals 12 residues. The germline V gene has CDR1 MNHEY and CDR2 SVGEGT. V was trimmed by 2 bases and J by 4 bases, leaving 5 bases between them. The CDR3 sequence is CASSYTIETQYF. The CDR3, as DNA: TGTGCCAGCAGTTACACTATAGAGACCCAGTACTTC.

The gene calls are TRBV18 and TRBJ1-2, with 7 bases identical to TRBD1. Germline V gives CDR1 KGHSH, CDR2 LQKENI. CDR3 size: 15 residues. With 3 bases clipped from V and 4 bases from J, the junction kept 8 bases outside the gene matches. The CDR3 DNA reads as TGTGCCAGCTCACCCCCCTCCCGACAGGGCTATGGCTACACCTTC. Translated: CASSPPSRQGYGYTF.